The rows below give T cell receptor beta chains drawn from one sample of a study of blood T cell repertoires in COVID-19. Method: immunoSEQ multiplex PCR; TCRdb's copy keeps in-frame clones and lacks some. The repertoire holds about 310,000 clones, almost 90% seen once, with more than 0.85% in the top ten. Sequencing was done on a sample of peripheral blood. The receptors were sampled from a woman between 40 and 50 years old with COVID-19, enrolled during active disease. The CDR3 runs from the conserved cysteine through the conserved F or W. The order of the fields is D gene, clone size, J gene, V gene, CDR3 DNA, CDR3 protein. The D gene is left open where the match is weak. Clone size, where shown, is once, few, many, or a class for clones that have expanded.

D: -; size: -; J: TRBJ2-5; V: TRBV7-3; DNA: TGTGCCAGCAGCTCAGGGTCGGGTCAGACCCAGTACTTC; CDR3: CASSSGSGQTQYF
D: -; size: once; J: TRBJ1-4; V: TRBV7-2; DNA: TGTGCCAGCAGCTTAGGTGTAATTTCAACTAATGAAAAACTGTTTTTT; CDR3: CASSLGVISTNEKLFF
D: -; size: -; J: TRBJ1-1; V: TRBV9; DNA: TGTGCCAGCAGCGTAGTCGGCAGGGGCACTGAAGCTTTCTTT; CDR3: CASSVVGRGTEAFF
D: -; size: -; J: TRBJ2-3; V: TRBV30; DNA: TGTGCCTACCAGGGATGGAGCACAGATACGCAGTATTTT; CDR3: CAYQGWSTDTQYF
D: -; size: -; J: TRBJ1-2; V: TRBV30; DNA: TGTGCCTGGAGTGTAGGCGTCAGGGGTGGGTACTCGAATGGCTACACCTTC; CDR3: CAWSVGVRGGYSNGYTF
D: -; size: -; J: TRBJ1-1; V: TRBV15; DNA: TGTGCCACCAGCTCACACCGGGGCACTGAAGCTTTCTTT; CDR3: CATSSHRGTEAFF
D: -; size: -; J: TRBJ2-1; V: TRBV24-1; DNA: TGTGCCACCAGTAGGGGGGGGCTAAAGGACAATGAGCAGTTCTTC; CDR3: CATSRGGLKDNEQFF
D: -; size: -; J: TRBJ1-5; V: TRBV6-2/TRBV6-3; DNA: TGTGCCAGCAGTGGAGGCAGGGGCCTTTATCAGCCCCAGCATTTT; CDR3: CASSGGRGLYQPQHF
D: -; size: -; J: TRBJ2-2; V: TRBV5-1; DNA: TGCGCCAGCAGCGGGACACCGAACACCGGGGAGCTGTTTTTT; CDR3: CASSGTPNTGELFF
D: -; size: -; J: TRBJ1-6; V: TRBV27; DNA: TGTGCCAGCAGCCTAGGTAATTCACCCCTCCACTTT; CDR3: CASSLGNSPLHF
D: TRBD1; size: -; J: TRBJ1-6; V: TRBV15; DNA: TGTGCCACGGCAAGGGGGCAGGATTCACCCCTCCACTTT; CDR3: CATARGQDSPLHF
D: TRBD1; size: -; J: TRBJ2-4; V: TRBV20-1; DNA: TGCAGTGCTAGTCAGGACAGGGGGTTAAACATTCAGTACTTC; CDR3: CSASQDRGLNIQYF
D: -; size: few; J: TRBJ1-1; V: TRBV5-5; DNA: TGTGCCAGCAGCTTGGCCGCAGGGGAAGGAACTGAAGCTTTCTTT; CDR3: CASSLAAGEGTEAFF
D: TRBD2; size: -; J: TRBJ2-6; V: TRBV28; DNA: TGTGCCAGCAGTTCCGCGGGAGGCTCTGGGGCCAACGTCCTGACTTTC; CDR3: CASSSAGGSGANVLTF
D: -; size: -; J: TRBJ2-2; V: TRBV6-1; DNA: TGTGCCAGCAGTGAAGCACAGAACACCGGGGAGCTGTTTTTT; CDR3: CASSEAQNTGELFF
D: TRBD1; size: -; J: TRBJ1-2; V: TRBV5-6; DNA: TGTGCCAGCAGCAATCTACCGGACAGGGTTAACTATGGCTACACCTTC; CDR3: CASSNLPDRVNYGYTF
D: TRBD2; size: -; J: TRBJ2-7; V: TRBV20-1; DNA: TGCAGTGCTAGTGGAGGAGCGGGAGCGGACCCTTTCTACGAGCAGTACTTC; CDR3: CSASGGAGADPFYEQYF
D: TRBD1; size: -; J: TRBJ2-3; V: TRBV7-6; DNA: TGTGCCAGCAGCGTACTCGGGACAGGGGCTGCAGATACGCAGTATTTT; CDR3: CASSVLGTGAADTQYF
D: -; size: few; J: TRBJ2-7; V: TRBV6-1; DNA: TGTGCCAGCAGTGAAAGTGGACTGGGGCAGTACTTC; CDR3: CASSESGLGQYF
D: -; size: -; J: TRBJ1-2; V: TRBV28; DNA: TGTGCCAGCAATCTCGGGGGAGCGGGGCCATATTATGGCTACACCTTC; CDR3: CASNLGGAGPYYGYTF
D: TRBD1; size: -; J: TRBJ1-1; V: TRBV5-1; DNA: TGCGCCAGCAGCGGGGGGACAGGAGGTTTCGCAGCTTTCTTT; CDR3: CASSGGTGGFAAFF
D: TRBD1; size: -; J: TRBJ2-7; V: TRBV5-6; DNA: TGTGCCAGCAGCAGGGGACAGCTTTACGAGCAGTACTTC; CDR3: CASSRGQLYEQYF
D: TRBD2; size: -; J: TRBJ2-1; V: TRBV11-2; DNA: TGTGCCAGCAGCTTACGACCCAGCGGGGACTACAATGAGCAGTTCTTC; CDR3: CASSLRPSGDYNEQFF
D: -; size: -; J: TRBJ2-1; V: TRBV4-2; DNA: TGTGCCAGCAGCCAAGATTCAGGGGAGGGTGAGCAGTTCTTC; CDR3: CASSQDSGEGEQFF
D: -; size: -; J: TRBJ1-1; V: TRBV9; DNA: TGTGCCAGCAGTTTTAGGGGGTTGAACACTGAAGCTTTCTTT; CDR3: CASSFRGLNTEAFF
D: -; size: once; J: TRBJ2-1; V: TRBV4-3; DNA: TGCGCCAGCAGCCCTACTCCGGGACTTAAGACCCCTGGGGAGCAGTTCTTC; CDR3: CASSPTPGLKTPGEQFF
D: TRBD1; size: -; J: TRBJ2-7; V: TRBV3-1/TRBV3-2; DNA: TGTGCCAGCAGTCCGCAGGGACAGTCCTACGAGCAGTACTTC; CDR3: CASSPQGQSYEQYF
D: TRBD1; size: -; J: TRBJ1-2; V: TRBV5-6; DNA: TGTGCCAGCAGCTGGACAGGGGTTAACTATGGCTACACCTTC; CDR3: CASSWTGVNYGYTF